This TCR beta chain stems from a study of blood T cell repertoires in COVID-19. Study as a whole: The analysed material was cDNA or gDNA that came from T cells, B-cell-depleted T cells, or PBMCs.

V was trimmed by 5 bases and J by 4 bases, leaving 24 bases between them. The CDR3 is made up of 18 amino acids. Germline values: CDR1 LNHDA, CDR2 SQIVND (reference sequence). Using immunoSEQ multiplex PCR, the repertoire was profiled, and TCRdb retains in-frame clones only, with some absent. Among about 120,000 clones listed, roughly 80% were seen once. The chain is built from TRBV19 and TRBJ2-1, with a possible D match to TRBD1 (6 bases). Sequencing was done on a sample of peripheral blood. This receptor was taken from a woman aged 60-75 years with acute or convalescent COVID-19. CDR3 in DNA: TGTGCCAGTAGTCTTGACGGGCAGGGGCGGGTTGGATACAATGAGCAGTTCTTC. This codes for CASSLDGQGRVGYNEQFF.